The next 24 T cell receptor beta chains were all read from a single sample in a study of Graves' ophthalmopathy and Graves' hyperthyroidism. Amplification targeted the TCR beta CDR3 regions, with RNA transcripts as the source material. The workflow started with a first-round RT-PCR run with HTBI primers and then moved on to a second-round multiplex PCR. TCRdb re-called the multiplex PCR reads through MiXCR, storing one row per CDR3 protein. Here the sample spans hundreds of thousands of distinct CDR3 sequences, more than 20% being singletons. Sequenced sample: peripheral blood. Receptors were obtained from a woman aged 18-35 years with stable Graves' hyperthyroidism.

This clonotype was recorded at least ten times. This chain joins TRBV12-3 or TRBV12-4 and TRBJ2-7; D ambiguous. V lost 3 bases to trimming and J lost 2 bases, with 8 bases between them. The CDR3 runs to 13 residues. The CDR3 region is CASSLAPAYEQYF. In nucleotides, the CDR3 is TGTGCCAGCAGTTTGGCACCCGCCTACGAGCAGTACTTC.

This clonotype was seen many times. This sequence joins TRBV12-3 or TRBV12-4 and TRBJ1-1; D is unclear. Deletions cut 6 bases from V and 1 base from J, with 6 bases between. This CDR3 is 12 amino acids long. CDR3 bases: TGTGCCAGCAGGGCGTCGAACACTGAAGCTTTCTTT. Protein product: CASRASNTEAFF.

A few counts support this clonotype. Relative to the germline gene, one junction end is altered; a read error may explain this. CDR3: CASSPRGGAMETQYF. CDR3 DNA sequence: TGTGCTAGCAGCCCTAGGGGGGGCGCTATGGAGACCCAGTACTTC. The rearrangement joins TRBV7-7 to TRBJ2-5; TRBD2 might be the D (7 bases). The CDR3 runs to 15 residues. The germline V gene encodes CDR1 SSHAT and CDR2 FNYEAQ (reference sequence).

This clonotype was detected only a few times. This chain connects TRBV7-2 to TRBJ2-5; maybe TRBD2 (5 bases). With 1 base removed from V and 5 bases from J, the gap between germline ends came to 11 bases. The CDR3 runs to 14 residues. The V gene's germline CDR1 is SGHTA and CDR2 FQGNSA. CDR3 loop: CASSLGGDWETQYF. The CDR3 region has the DNA TGTGCCAGCAGCTTAGGGGGAGACTGGGAGACCCAGTACTTC.

The sample holds many counts of this clonotype. The chain has TRBV6-1 and TRBJ2-7; 8 bases match TRBD2. In germline, CDR1 is MNHNS, CDR2 SASEGT. This CDR3 is built from 14 residues. The V gene end was trimmed by 6 bases and the J gene end by 3 bases; junction bases not matched to a gene: 7. The CDR3 sequence: CASSREGIIYEQYF. The CDR3 nucleotides read TGTGCCAGCAGCCGGGAGGGCATAATCTACGAGCAGTACTTC.

This clonotype was observed many times. V gene TRBV7-2 combines with J gene TRBJ2-7, with D uncertain. From germline, CDR1 is SGHTA and CDR2 FQGNSA. The CDR3 runs to 14 residues. Trimming pared 1 base from V and 3 bases from J, leaving 10 bases between. CDR3: CASSLDPRYYEQYF. The CDR3 DNA follows: TGTGCCAGCAGCTTAGACCCTCGGTACTACGAGCAGTACTTC.

A remark on this clonotype: The junction differs from germline at one of its ends, possibly a read error. The chain employs TRBV12-3 or TRBV12-4 and TRBJ1-1; no reliable D call. The CDR3 is 15 amino acids. CDR3 region: CASSRSSMGNTEACF. In nucleotides, the CDR3 is TGTGCCAGCAGTAGAAGCTCCATGGGGAACACTGAAGCTTGCTTT.

This clonotype was recorded at least ten times. V gene TRBV12-3 or TRBV12-4 combines with J gene TRBJ2-2, with D tentatively TRBD1 or TRBD2 (6 bases each). V lost 1 base, J lost 6 bases, and 12 bases lay in between. The CDR3 spans 15 residues. CDR3 sequence: CASSLVGGGPGELFF. DNA for the CDR3: TGTGCCAGCAGTTTAGTCGGAGGGGGTCCCGGGGAGCTGTTTTTT.

This clonotype was seen repeatedly, ten times or more. The chain recombines TRBV28 with TRBJ1-6; TRBD1 agrees at 7 bases. There are 18 residues in the CDR3. Germline V gives CDR1 MDHEN, CDR2 SYDVKM. V dropped 3 bases and J dropped 0; count of bases not matched to a gene: 8. This chain's CDR3 is CASSFKNRGSSYNSPLHF. CDR3 sequence (DNA): TGTGCCAGCAGTTTTAAGAACAGGGGCAGCTCCTATAATTCACCCCTCCACTTT.

V usage is TRBV7-2 and J usage is TRBJ1-5, with 10 bases lining up with TRBD1. Germline V gene sequence: CDR1 SGHTA, CDR2 FQGNSA. The CDR3 loop spans 20 amino acids. The ends lost 6 bases at V and 0 bases at J; junction bases unmatched: 17. This chain's CDR3 is CASSPGAGTGVLGSNQPQHF. Here the CDR3 DNA reads TGTGCCAGCAGTCCTGGGGCCGGGACAGGGGTCCTAGGTAGCAATCAGCCCCAGCATTTT.

This clonotype was recorded many times. The J gene is TRBJ2-7, the V gene TRBV5-6; D tentatively fits TRBD1 or TRBD2 (5 bases each). The V end was cut by 4 bases, the J end by 0 bases, with 17 bases between. Germline V CDR1 and CDR2: SGHDT, YYEEEE. The CDR3 runs 16 residues. CDR3 region: CASSTFAGTASYEQYF. The CDR3 region has the DNA TGTGCCAGCAGCACCTTCGCCGGGACGGCCTCCTACGAGCAGTACTTC.

This clonotype showed up just once. The chain carries TRBV6-1 and TRBJ2-7, with D hard to call. The V end was cut by 4 bases, the J end by 7 bases, with 5 bases between. The CDR3 totals 10 residues. Germline CDR1 is MNHNS and CDR2 is SASEGT. CDR3 sequence: CASSVREQYF. CDR3 DNA: TGTGCCAGCAGTGTCAGGGAGCAGTACTTC.

In this sample, this clonotype turned up many times. This chain joins TRBV20-1 and TRBJ2-7, with 9 bases lining up with TRBD2. The CDR3 length is 18 residues. Unmatched junction bases numbered 17, after V lost 1 base and J lost 4 bases. Germline V CDR1 and CDR2: DFQATT, SNEGSKA (reference sequence). The DNA for the CDR3 is TGCAGTGCTAGAGTGGCCCACGGAGGGCTAGCGGGACGGTACGAGCAGTACTTC. It specifies CSARVAHGGLAGRYEQYF.

This clonotype was detected a few times. The chain has TRBV30 and TRBJ2-7; D might be TRBD1 or TRBD2, each matching 6 bases. Trimming shortened V by 6 bases and J by 5 bases, and 11 bases separated the two germline ends. This CDR3 region has 11 residues. CDR1 is GTSNPN, CDR2 SVGIG, per germline (reference sequence). CDR3 bases: TGTGCCTGCCGGGGGCTGGACGAGCAGTACTTC. This translates into CACRGLDEQYF. The full variable domain, its missing parts supplied by reference TRBV30 and TRBJ2-7, is SQTIHQWPATLVQPVGSPLSLECTVEGTSNPNLYWYRQAAGRGLQLLFYSVGIGQISSEVPQNLSASRPQDRQFILSSKKLLLSDSGFYLCACRGLDEQYFGPGTRLTVT.

The chain recombines TRBV7-2 with TRBJ2-7; no clear D. This CDR3 has 16 amino acids. Per germline, CDR1 SGHTA and CDR2 FQGNSA. Trimming removed 0 bases at V and 7 bases at J, with 19 bases between. CDR3 nucleotides: TGTGCCAGCAGCTTAGCGCTCAGTCTAAGAGCTAGAGAGCAGTACTTC. Protein: CASSLALSLRAREQYF. The whole variable domain, filled in from reference TRBV7-2 and TRBJ2-7, reads GAGVSQSPSNKVTEKGKDVELRCDPISGHTALYWYRQSLGQGLEFLIYFQGNSAPDKSGLPSDRFSAERTGGSVSTLTIQRTQQEDSAVYLCASSLALSLRAREQYFGPGTRLTVT.

The chain employs TRBV5-4 and TRBJ2-2, with 10 bases identical to TRBD2. The germline gives CDR1 SGHNT, CDR2 YYREEE (reference sequence). The CDR3 runs to 16 residues. The V and J ends lost 4 bases and 5 bases, in that order; junction bases with no gene match: 8. For the CDR3, the DNA is TGTGCCAGCAGCGCTCTAGCGGGAGAGTTAACCGGGGAGCTGTTTTTT. Protein product: CASSALAGELTGELFF.

This clonotype was found many times. The rearrangement uses TRBV3-1 and TRBJ1-1; D gene unclear. The germline V gene has CDR1 LGHDT and CDR2 YNNKEL (reference sequence). The CDR3 extends over 14 amino acids. Trimming left V 2 bases short and J 3 bases short, with 10 bases between. The CDR3 sequence is CASSQISGDTEAFF. CDR3 DNA: TGTGCCAGCAGCCAAATTTCTGGGGACACTGAAGCTTTCTTT. Full variable domain (remainder filled in from reference TRBV3-1 and TRBJ1-1): DTAVSQTPKYLVTQMGNDKSIKCEQNLGHDTMYWYKQDSKKFLKIMFSYNNKELIINETVPNRFSPKSPDKAHLNLHINSLELGDSAVYFCASSQISGDTEAFFGQGTRLTVV.

This chain joins TRBV18 and TRBJ2-7; D might be TRBD1 or TRBD2, each matching 5 bases. Between the trimmed V and J ends, which lost 4 bases and 3 bases, there was a span of 13 bases. Germline loops: CDR1 KGHSH, CDR2 LQKENI. The CDR3 extends over 14 amino acids. The CDR3 region has the DNA TGTGCCAGCTCACTCGGGACGGATCACTACGAGCAGTACTTC. Translation gives CASSLGTDHYEQYF.

As for this clonotype: This clone may be a read error of a much larger clone one base away. The chain joins TRBV12-3 or TRBV12-4 to TRBJ2-5, with TRBD2 as a possible D gene (5 bases). CDR3 length equals 14 residues. The CDR3, as DNA: TGTGCCAGCAGGACGGTGGGAGAGGGTGAGACCAAGTACTTC. This gives the protein CASRTVGEGETKYF.

The chain employs TRBV5-1 and TRBJ2-7, with 10 nucleotides matching TRBD1. The CDR3 is 15 amino acids. V lost 4 bases to trimming and J lost 6 bases; unmatched junction nucleotides: 10. Germline-derived CDR1 and CDR2 are SGHRS and YFSETQ. CDR3 amino acids: CASSAGQGRVCEQYF. The CDR3 DNA follows: TGCGCCAGCAGCGCGGGACAGGGGAGGGTCTGCGAGCAGTACTTC.

This clonotype appeared many times. The chain uses TRBV25-1 and TRBJ2-7; D may be TRBD1 or TRBD2 (5 bases each). V lost 4 bases, J lost 1 base, and 23 bases lay in between. Germline V gene data show CDR1 as MGHDK and CDR2 as SYGVNS. The CDR3 consists of 18 residues. The CDR3 here is CASSGTPGPGVSSYEQYF. For the CDR3, the DNA is TGTGCCAGCAGTGGGACTCCGGGGCCCGGAGTCTCATCCTACGAGCAGTACTTC.

This clonotype was seen many times. One end of the junction fails to match germline, which may point to a read error. The V call is TRBV12-3 or TRBV12-4, the J call TRBJ2-4; 12 bases are a match to TRBD2. There are 17 residues in the CDR3. DNA for the CDR3: TGTGCCAGCAGTCCAGGAGAGACTAGCGGGAGACGGGACATTAAGTACTTC. It encodes CASSPGETSGRRDIKYF.

The chain recombines TRBV28 with TRBJ1-5; D ambiguous. V dropped 4 bases and J dropped 7 bases, with 8 bases sitting between them. The CDR3 consists of 12 residues. Germline values: CDR1 MDHEN, CDR2 SYDVKM. CDR3 coding DNA: TGTGCCAGCAGTTCCGGTCGCCAGCCCCAGCATTTT. This encodes CASSSGRQPQHF.

This clonotype has a count of ten or more. In nucleotides, the CDR3 is TGTGCCAGCAGTGAAGTTTGGACAGGGGATTACGAGCAGTACTTC. Translating gives CASSEVWTGDYEQYF. The V call is TRBV6-1, the J call TRBJ2-7, with TRBD1 matching over 9 bases. The length of the CDR3 is 15 residues. V gave up 1 base and J gave up 4 bases; unmatched junction bases: 5. CDR1 is MNHNS, CDR2 SASEGT, per germline.